A single sample is the source of the 12 T cell receptor beta chains below, sequenced in a study of T cell responses to AZD1222 COVID-19 vaccine (dated by TCRdb to the early 2020s). Libraries came from the immunoSEQ multiplex PCR assay. In its TCRdb copy, this immuneACCESS table keeps in-frame sequences only and misses some clones. Where compared with another copy, unresolved V genes explain less than half of these, and the others have no known cause. In all, the sample holds approximately 42,000 clones, and approximately 88% of those were seen once. The leading ten clones occupy around 25% of the sample. This specimen's time point label, interpreted: about 28 days (+/-7) after the second vaccine dose. Sample: peripheral blood, taken 28 days after the second AZD1222 dose. The source is an adult who received the AZD1222 COVID-19 vaccine.

This chain joins TRBV11-3 and TRBJ2-2, with D unresolved. Trimming removed 0 bases at V and 6 bases at J, with 8 bases between. Germline assignment: CDR1 SGHNT and CDR2 YENEEA. The CDR3 totals 14 residues. CDR3 sequence reads: CASSLDPSAGELFF. DNA of the CDR3: TGTGCCAGCAGCTTAGATCCCTCGGCCGGGGAGCTGTTTTTT.

The chain has TRBV7-2 and TRBJ1-2; 7 nucleotides line up with TRBD1. The CDR3 covers 15 residues. The trim removed 3 bases at V and 4 bases at J, leaving 8 bases unmatched. In germline, CDR1 is SGHTA, CDR2 FQGNSA. The CDR3, as DNA: TGTGCCAGCAGCTTTTATGACAGGGAGGGCTATGGCTACACCTTC. Translation: CASSFYDREGYGYTF.

This clone was seen once. CDR3 residues: CASAQINPPADTQYF. CDR3 in DNA: TGTGCCAGCGCTCAAATAAACCCTCCCGCAGATACGCAGTATTTT. The chain is built from TRBV19 and TRBJ2-3, with D uncertain. Trimming stripped 9 bases from V and 4 bases from J, with 20 bases between. Germline CDR1 and CDR2: LNHDA and SQIVND (reference sequence). CDR3 size: 15 residues.

This sequence joins TRBV18 and TRBJ1-2, with D perhaps matching TRBD1 (5 bases). The V and J ends lost 5 bases and 8 bases respectively, with 24 bases between them. CDR3 size: 16 residues. CDR1 is KGHSH and CDR2 is LQKENI in the germline V gene. CDR3 DNA sequence: TGTGCCAGCTCAAGCCCCGGGACCTACTCCTACGGGGGCTACACCTTC. The encoded protein is CASSSPGTYSYGGYTF.

The V call is TRBV15, the J call TRBJ1-1, with D maybe TRBD1 (5 bases). Trimming cost V 0 bases and J 5 bases, with 19 bases left between them. This CDR3 has 17 residues. Germline V gene sequence: CDR1 LNHNV, CDR2 YYDKDF (reference sequence). The CDR3 loop reads CATSRDLDTSRGTEAFF. The CDR3 bases are TGTGCCACCAGCAGAGATTTGGACACATCCCGCGGGACTGAAGCTTTCTTT.

This clone occurred once. The chain links TRBV10-1 to TRBJ2-2, with 15 bases fitting TRBD2. The CDR3 covers 19 residues. V was clipped by 8 bases and J by 3 bases; unmatched bases: 13. Germline CDR1 and CDR2: WNHNN and SYGVQD (reference sequence). The CDR3 sequence is CASGSPGLAGGIDTGELFF. CDR3 DNA sequence: TGCGCCAGCGGATCCCCGGGACTAGCGGGGGGAATCGACACCGGGGAGCTGTTTTTT.

This clone appeared a single time. The rearrangement joins TRBV9 to TRBJ2-1, with 13 bases lining up with TRBD2. This CDR3 comprises 16 residues. From germline, CDR1 is SGDLS and CDR2 YYNGEE. J lost 6 bases, V lost 5 bases, and 8 bases had no gene match. The CDR3 is CASSSSTSGRGNEQFF. The CDR3 coding sequence is TGTGCCAGCAGTTCCTCTACTAGCGGGAGGGGCAATGAGCAGTTCTTC.

This sequence joins TRBV5-6 and TRBJ2-6; possible D gene TRBD2, 6 bases. Germline V gene sequence: CDR1 SGHDT, CDR2 YYEEEE. This CDR3 contains 18 residues. Trimming shortened V by 0 bases and J by 0 bases, and 13 bases separated the two germline ends. This CDR3 is CASSLAAGLPSGANVLTF. CDR3 sequence (DNA): TGTGCCAGCAGCTTGGCCGCGGGACTCCCCTCTGGGGCCAACGTCCTGACTTTC.

V and J are TRBV5-5 and TRBJ1-4; 8 bases align to TRBD1. CDR1 and CDR2 from the germline V gene are SGHKS and YYEKEE (reference sequence). The V and J ends lost 7 bases and 3 bases, in that order; junction bases with no gene match: 5. This CDR3 comprises 14 residues. CDR3 sequence reads: CASRPTGANEKLFF. In DNA, the CDR3 is TGTGCCAGCCGTCCGACAGGGGCTAATGAAAAACTGTTTTTT.

The chain links TRBV3-1 (or the pseudogene TRBV3-2) to TRBJ1-1, with 7 bases aligning to TRBD1. CDR1 and CDR2 from the germline V gene are LGHDT and YNNKEL (reference sequence). The V gene end was trimmed by 6 bases and the J gene end by 3 bases; junction bases not matched to a gene: 4. The CDR3 runs 13 residues. The CDR3 reads CASSRQGDTEAFF. CDR3 sequence (DNA): TGTGCCAGCAGTCGACAGGGAGACACTGAAGCTTTCTTT.

This clone was recorded only once. The J gene is TRBJ1-1, the V gene TRBV5-1; D possibly corresponds to TRBD1 (5 bases). V lost 2 bases, J lost 5 bases, and 10 bases lay in between. The V gene's germline CDR1 is SGHRS and CDR2 YFSETQ. This CDR3 is 13 amino acids long. The CDR3 loop reads CASSLPGGTEAFF. CDR3 sequence (DNA): TGCGCCAGCAGCTTACCCGGGGGAACTGAAGCTTTCTTT.

The chain joins TRBV19 to TRBJ1-5, with TRBD1 matching 8 bases. Per the germline V gene, CDR1 is LNHDA and CDR2 is SQIVND (reference sequence). This CDR3 has 16 residues. The junction had 13 bases not matched to a gene; V was cut back by 6 bases and J by 6 bases. This CDR3 is CASSRLTGGSSQPQHF. The CDR3 DNA is TGTGCCAGTAGCCGCCTCACAGGGGGAAGTAGTCAGCCCCAGCATTTT.